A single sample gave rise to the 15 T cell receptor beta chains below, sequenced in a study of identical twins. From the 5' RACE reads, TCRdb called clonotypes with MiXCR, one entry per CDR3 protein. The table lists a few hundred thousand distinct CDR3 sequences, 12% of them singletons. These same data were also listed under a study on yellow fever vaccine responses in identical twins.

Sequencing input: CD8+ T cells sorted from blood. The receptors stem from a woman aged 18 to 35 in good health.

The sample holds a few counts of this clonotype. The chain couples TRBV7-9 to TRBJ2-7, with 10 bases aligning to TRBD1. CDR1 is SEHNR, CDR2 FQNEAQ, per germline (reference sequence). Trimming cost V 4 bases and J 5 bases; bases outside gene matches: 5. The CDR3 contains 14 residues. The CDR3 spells CASSSDRGLHEQYF. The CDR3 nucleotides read TGTGCCAGCAGCTCCGACAGGGGGCTTCACGAGCAGTACTTC.

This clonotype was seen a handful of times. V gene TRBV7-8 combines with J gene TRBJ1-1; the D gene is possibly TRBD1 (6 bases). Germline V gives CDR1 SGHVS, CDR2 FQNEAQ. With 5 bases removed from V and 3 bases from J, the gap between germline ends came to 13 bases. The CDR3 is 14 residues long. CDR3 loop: CASSPSGADTEAFF. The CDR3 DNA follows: TGTGCCAGCAGCCCGTCGGGGGCGGACACTGAAGCTTTCTTT.

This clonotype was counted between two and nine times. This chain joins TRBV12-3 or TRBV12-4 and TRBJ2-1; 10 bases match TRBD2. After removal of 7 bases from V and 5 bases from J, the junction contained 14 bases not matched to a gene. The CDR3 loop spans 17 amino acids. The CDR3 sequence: CASIGVRTSGIDNEQFF. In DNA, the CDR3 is TGTGCCAGCATTGGGGTCAGGACTAGCGGTATTGACAATGAGCAGTTCTTC.

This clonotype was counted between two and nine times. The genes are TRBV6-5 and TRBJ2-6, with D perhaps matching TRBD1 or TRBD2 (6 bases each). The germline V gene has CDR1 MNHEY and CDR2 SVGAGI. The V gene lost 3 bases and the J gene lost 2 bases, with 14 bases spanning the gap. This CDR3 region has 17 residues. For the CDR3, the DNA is TGTGCCAGCAGTTATTACTCCGGGGGCGCTGGGGCCAACGTCCTGACTTTC. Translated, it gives CASSYYSGGAGANVLTF.

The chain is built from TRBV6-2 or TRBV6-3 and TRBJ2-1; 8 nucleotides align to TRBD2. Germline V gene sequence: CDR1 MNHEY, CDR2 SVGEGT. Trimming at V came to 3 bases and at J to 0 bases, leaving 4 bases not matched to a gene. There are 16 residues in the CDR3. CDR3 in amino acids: CASSYLSGTSYNEQFF. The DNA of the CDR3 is TGTGCCAGCAGTTATCTTAGCGGGACCTCCTACAATGAGCAGTTCTTC.

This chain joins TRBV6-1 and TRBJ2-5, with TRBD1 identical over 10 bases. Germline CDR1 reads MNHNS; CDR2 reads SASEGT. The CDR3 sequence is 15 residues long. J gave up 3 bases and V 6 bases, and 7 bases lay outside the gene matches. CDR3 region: CASRSAGTGEETQYF. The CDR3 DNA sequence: TGTGCCAGCAGAAGTGCCGGGACAGGGGAAGAGACCCAGTACTTC.

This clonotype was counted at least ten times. CDR3 bases: TGTGCCAGCAGTCCTGACAGGGGGATGGTGAATGAGCAGTTCTTC. It encodes CASSPDRGMVNEQFF. This chain connects TRBV12-3 or TRBV12-4 to TRBJ2-1; 9 bases are a match to TRBD1. The CDR3 runs 15 residues. Trimming removed 5 bases from V and 7 bases from J; junction bases left unmatched: 9.

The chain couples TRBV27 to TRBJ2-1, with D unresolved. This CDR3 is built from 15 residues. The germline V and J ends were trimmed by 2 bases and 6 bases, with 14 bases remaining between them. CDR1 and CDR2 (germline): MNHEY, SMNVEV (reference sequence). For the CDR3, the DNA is TGTGCCAGCAGTTTACTTCCGGAGAGGACCAATGAGCAGTTCTTC. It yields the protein CASSLLPERTNEQFF.

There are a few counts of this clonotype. The CDR3 protein is CASSPPASPYEQYV. The CDR3 DNA reads TGTGCCAGCTCACCACCTGCCAGCCCCTACGAGCAGTACGTC. The chain joins TRBV18 to TRBJ2-7; unclear D gene. The CDR3 extends over 14 amino acids. Germline V gene lookup returns CDR1 KGHSH and CDR2 LQKENI. V lost 0 bases and J 2 bases, leaving 8 bases between the germline ends.

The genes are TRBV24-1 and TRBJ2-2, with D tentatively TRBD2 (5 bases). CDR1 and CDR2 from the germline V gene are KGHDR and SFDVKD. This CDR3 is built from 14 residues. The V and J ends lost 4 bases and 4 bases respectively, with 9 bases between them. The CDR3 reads CATSELGGTGELFF. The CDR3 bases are TGTGCCACCAGTGAACTAGGTGGCACCGGGGAGCTGTTTTTT.

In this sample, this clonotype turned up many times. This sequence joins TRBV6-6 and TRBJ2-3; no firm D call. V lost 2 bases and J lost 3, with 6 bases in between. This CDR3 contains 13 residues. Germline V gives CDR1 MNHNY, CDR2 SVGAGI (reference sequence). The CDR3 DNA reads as TGTGCCAGCAGTTACAGGGAAACAGATACGCAGTATTTT. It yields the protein CASSYRETDTQYF.

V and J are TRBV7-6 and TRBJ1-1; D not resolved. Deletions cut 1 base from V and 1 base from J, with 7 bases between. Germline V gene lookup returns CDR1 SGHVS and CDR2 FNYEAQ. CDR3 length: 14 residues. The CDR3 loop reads CASSLDLANTEAFF. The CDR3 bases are TGTGCCAGCAGCTTAGATTTGGCGAACACTGAAGCTTTCTTT.

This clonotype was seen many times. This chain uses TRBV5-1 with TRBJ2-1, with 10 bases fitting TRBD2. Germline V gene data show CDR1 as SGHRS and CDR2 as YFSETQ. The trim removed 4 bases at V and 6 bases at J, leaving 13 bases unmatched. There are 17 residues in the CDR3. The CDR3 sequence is CASSQYLAGVCLNEQFF. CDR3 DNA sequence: TGCGCCAGCAGCCAATACCTAGCGGGAGTCTGTCTCAATGAGCAGTTCTTC.

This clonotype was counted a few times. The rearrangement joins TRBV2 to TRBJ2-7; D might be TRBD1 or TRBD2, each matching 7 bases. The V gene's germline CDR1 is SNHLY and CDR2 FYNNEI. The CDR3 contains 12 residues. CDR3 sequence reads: CVTQGGTYEQYV. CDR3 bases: TGTGTCACTCAGGGGGGGACCTACGAGCAGTACGTC.

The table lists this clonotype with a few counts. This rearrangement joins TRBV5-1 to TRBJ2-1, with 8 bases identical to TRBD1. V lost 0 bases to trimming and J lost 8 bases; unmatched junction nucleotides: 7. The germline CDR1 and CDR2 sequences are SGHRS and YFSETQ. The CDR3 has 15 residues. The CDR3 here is CASSLAQGAVDEQFF. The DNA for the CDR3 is TGCGCCAGCAGCTTGGCCCAGGGGGCAGTGGATGAGCAGTTCTTC.